Detailed here is one T cell receptor (beta chain). Using immunoSEQ multiplex PCR, the repertoire was profiled, and TCRdb retains in-frame clones only, with some absent. The profile shows some 80,000 clones, over 85% of them singletons. The CDR3 has 15 residues. Germline assignment: CDR1 MNHEY and CDR2 SVGAGI. J lost 7 bases, V lost 1 base, and 8 bases had no gene match. This sample stems from a study of control samples from healthy donors and cancer patients. Sequenced input: blood. V and J are TRBV6-5 and TRBJ1-2; 8 bases align to TRBD1. This clonotype was sampled from a man aged 50 or older in good health. The CDR3 loop reads CASSYLQGGQSGYTF. The CDR3 DNA reads TGTGCCAGCAGTTACTTACAGGGGGGACAAAGTGGCTACACCTTC.